This TCR beta chain comes out of a study of CD8 T cells in Susac syndrome. Random-hexamer reverse transcription was applied to about 0.45 to 1 ug RNA. One entry per CDR3 protein, called by TCRdb with MiXCR from the immunoSEQ multiplex PCR reads. The data hold around 200,000 distinct CDR3 sequences, with 90% to 95% observed a single time. CDR1 is MNHEY and CDR2 is SMNVEV in the germline V gene (reference sequence). CDR3 length equals 17 residues. J lost 1 base, V lost 4 bases, and 9 bases had no gene match. The sample consisted of CD4+ T cells from PBMCs. This clonotype was sampled from a human donor in good health. The chain links TRBV27 to TRBJ2-5; 10 bases map to TRBD1. The CDR3 region is CASSSEWDRGIQETQYF. In DNA form, the CDR3 reads TGTGCCAGCAGTTCTGAATGGGACAGGGGAATCCAAGAGACCCAGTACTTC.